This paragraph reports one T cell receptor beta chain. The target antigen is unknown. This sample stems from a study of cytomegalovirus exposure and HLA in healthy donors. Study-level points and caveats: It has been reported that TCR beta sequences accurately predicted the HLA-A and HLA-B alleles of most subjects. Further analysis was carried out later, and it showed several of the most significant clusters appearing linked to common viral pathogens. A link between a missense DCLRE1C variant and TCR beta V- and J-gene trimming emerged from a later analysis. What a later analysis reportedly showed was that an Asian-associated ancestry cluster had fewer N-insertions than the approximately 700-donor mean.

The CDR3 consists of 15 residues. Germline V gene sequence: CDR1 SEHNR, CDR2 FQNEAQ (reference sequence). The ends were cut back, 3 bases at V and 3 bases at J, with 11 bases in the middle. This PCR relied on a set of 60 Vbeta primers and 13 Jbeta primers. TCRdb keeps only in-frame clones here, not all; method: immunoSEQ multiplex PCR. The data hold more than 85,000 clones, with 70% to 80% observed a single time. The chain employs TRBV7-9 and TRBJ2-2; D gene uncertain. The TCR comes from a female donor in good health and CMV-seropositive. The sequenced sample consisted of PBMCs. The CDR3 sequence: CASSFSSRDTGELFF. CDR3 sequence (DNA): TGTGCCAGCAGCTTTAGCAGTCGGGACACCGGGGAGCTGTTTTTT. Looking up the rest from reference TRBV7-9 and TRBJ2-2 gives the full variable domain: DTGVSQNPRHKITKRGQNVTFRCDPISEHNRLYWYRQTLGQGPEFLTYFQNEAQLEKSRLLSDRFSAERPKGSFSTLEIQRTEQGDSAMYLCASSFSSRDTGELFFGEGSRLTVL.